Sequencing of this T cell receptor (beta chain) was carried out in a study of blood T cell repertoires in COVID-19. The table came from immunoSEQ multiplex PCR; TCRdb's copy has only in-frame clones and leaves some out. The table includes hundreds of thousands of clones, 75% to 85% detected once. V trimming: 0 bases; J trimming: 3 bases; junction bases outside the gene matches: 4. The V gene's germline CDR1 is LGHDT and CDR2 YNNKEL (reference sequence). The CDR3 covers 16 residues. In this sample, this clone turned up once. Source material: peripheral blood. The receptor was isolated from a young woman with COVID-19, enrolled during active disease. This chain links TRBV3-1 (or the pseudogene TRBV3-2) with TRBJ1-4, with TRBD1 matching over 7 bases. CDR3 nucleotide sequence: TGTGCCAGCAGCCAAGACCGACAGGGTGCTAATGAAAAACTGTTTTTT. Amino acids: CASSQDRQGANEKLFF.